This T cell receptor beta chain is drawn from a study of cytotoxic CD8 clonotypes in ibrutinib-treated CLL. Study-level background: The patients comprised about a dozen relapsed/refractory and over 14 treatment-naive cases, 17 to 18 IGHV unmutated. Once patients had received a median approximately eleven months of treatment, range 6 to 36, response samples were obtained. Broader study findings: Clonality correlated strongly with circulating CD8+ T cells and exceeded age-matched healthy donors at baseline. Public clonotypes, an uncommon group, contracted or remained stable on treatment.

Assay used: immunoSEQ multiplex PCR; TCRdb lists only in-frame clones, some missing. The sample shows 35,000 or so clones, over 70% of them seen only once. The germline V and J ends were trimmed by 2 bases and 1 base, with 9 bases remaining between them. Germline loops: CDR1 SGHDT, CDR2 YYEEEE. The CDR3 consists of 14 residues. In regard to this clone: Its antigen is not identified.

The source of this sequence is a human donor with chronic lymphocytic leukemia. V usage is TRBV5-6 and J usage is TRBJ1-1; D is undetermined. The sample in question was PBMCs, obtained at disease progression, from a patient treated with ibrutinib. CDR3 coding DNA: TGTGCCAGCAGCTTAGACGGAAGGAACACTGAAGCTTTCTTT. Residues: CASSLDGRNTEAFF.